One TCR beta chain is described in this entry. The source of the sample is a study of control samples from healthy donors and cancer patients. Produced via immunoSEQ multiplex PCR; TCRdb's table is partial and in-frame only. This table holds 120,000 or so clones, around 87% found once. The sequenced material came from blood. The clonotype was recovered from a man in his forties or fifties in good health.

This chain's CDR3 is CASSQVGLGAGGALETQYF. The CDR3 DNA reads as TGCGCCAGCAGCCAAGTGGGTCTCGGGGCCGGGGGGGCATTAGAGACCCAGTACTTC. V is TRBV4-1 and J is TRBJ2-5; 8 positions agree with TRBD2. The CDR3 covers 19 residues. Looked up from germline, CDR1 is MGHRA and CDR2 is YSYEKL. After removal of 1 base from V and 4 bases from J, the junction contained 17 bases not matched to a gene.